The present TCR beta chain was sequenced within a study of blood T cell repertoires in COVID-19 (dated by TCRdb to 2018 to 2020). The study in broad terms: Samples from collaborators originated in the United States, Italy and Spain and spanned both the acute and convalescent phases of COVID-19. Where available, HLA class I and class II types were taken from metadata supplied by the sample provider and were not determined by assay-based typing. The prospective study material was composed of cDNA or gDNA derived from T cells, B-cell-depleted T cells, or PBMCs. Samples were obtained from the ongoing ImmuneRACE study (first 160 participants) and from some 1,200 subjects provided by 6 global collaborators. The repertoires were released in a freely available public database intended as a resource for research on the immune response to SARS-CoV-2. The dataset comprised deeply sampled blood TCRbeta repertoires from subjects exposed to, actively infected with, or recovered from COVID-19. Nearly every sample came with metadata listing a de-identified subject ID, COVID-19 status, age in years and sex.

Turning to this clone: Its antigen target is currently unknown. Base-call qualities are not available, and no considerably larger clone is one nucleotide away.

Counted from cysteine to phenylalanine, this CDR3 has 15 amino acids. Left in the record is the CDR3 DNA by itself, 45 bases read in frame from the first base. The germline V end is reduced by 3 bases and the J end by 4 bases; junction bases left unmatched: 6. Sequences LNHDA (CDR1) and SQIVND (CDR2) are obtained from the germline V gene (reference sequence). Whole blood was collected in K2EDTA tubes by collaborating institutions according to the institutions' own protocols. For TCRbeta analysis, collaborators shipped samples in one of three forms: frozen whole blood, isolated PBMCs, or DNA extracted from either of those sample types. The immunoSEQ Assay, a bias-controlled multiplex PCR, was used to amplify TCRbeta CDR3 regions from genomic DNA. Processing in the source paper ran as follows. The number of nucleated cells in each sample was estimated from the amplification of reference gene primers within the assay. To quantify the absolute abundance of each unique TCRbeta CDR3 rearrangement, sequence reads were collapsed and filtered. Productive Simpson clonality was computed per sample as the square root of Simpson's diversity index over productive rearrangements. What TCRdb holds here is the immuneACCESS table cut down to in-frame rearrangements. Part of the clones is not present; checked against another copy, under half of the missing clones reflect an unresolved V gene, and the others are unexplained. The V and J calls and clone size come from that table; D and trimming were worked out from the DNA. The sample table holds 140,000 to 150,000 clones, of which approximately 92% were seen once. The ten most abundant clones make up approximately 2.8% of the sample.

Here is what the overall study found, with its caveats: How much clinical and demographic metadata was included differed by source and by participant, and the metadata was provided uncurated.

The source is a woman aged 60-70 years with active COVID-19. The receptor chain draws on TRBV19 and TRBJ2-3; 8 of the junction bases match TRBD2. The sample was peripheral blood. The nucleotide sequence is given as TGTGCCAGTAGTATGCGGCGGGAGGTTCCAGATACGCAGTATTTT. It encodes CASSMRREVPDTQYF.